This T cell receptor beta chain originates from a study of cytomegalovirus exposure and HLA in healthy donors. The study sampled nominally healthy donors, though unrecorded immune exposures were likely. The CDR3 contains 15 residues. V shed 10 bases and J 5 bases; nucleotides not matched to a gene: 7. Germline CDR1 is SGHAT and CDR2 is FQNNGV. Primers: 60 Vbeta forward and 13 Jbeta reverse. Generated by immunoSEQ multiplex PCR, the TCRdb table keeps only in-frame clones and is missing some. The table has roughly 260,000 clones, about four fifths seen once. On this clone itself: What it binds is unknown.

Overall study findings and caveats: The listing of approximately 160 TCR beta chains classed them as cytomegalovirus-associated.

The specimen was PBMCs. The chain links TRBV11-2 to TRBJ2-2, with TRBD2 matching over 13 bases. This receptor was taken from a woman in her 40s in good health and CMV-seropositive. CDR3 in DNA: TGTGCCACCGGACTAGCGGGAGTTATAACCGGGGAGCTGTTTTTT. Protein sequence: CATGLAGVITGELFF.